This is a list of T cell receptor beta chains from one sample in a study of OX40 agonist ivuxolimab in advanced cancers. TCRdb's table, derived via immunoSEQ multiplex PCR, lists solely in-frame clones and lacks some. The table lists 80,000 or so clones, 80% to 95% of them singletons. The source was CD4+ or CD8+ T cells sorted from blood, collected in a trial of the OX40 agonist ivuxolimab. Receptors originate from an adult with an advanced solid tumor such as melanoma, head and neck, liver or kidney cancer. CDR3s include the opening cysteine and the closing phenylalanine or tryptophan. A D gene is named only where the DNA matches it firmly. Expanded clones are given a class, and other clones once, few, many or no size at all.

v_gene: TRBV29-1; d_gene: NA; abundance: NA; j_gene: TRBJ1-1; CDR3nt: TGCAGCGTTGGGCGGATTTCGACACACCACATGAACACTGAAGCTTTCTTT; CDR3aa: CSVGRISTHHMNTEAFF
v_gene: TRBV19; d_gene: NA; abundance: NA; j_gene: TRBJ2-5; CDR3nt: TGTGCCAGTAGCAATACTAGGTCGGCTGGCCAAGAGACCCAGTACTTC; CDR3aa: CASSNTRSAGQETQYF
v_gene: TRBV9; d_gene: TRBD1; abundance: NA; j_gene: TRBJ1-4; CDR3nt: TGTGCCAGCAGCGCAACCGGGACAGCTAATGAAAAACTGTTTTTT; CDR3aa: CASSATGTANEKLFF
v_gene: TRBV10-3; d_gene: NA; abundance: NA; j_gene: TRBJ2-7; CDR3nt: TGTGCCATCAGCCCGAGTCCCGGACAAATATCCCTCCACGAGCAGTACTTC; CDR3aa: CAISPSPGQISLHEQYF
v_gene: TRBV5-4; d_gene: TRBD2; abundance: NA; j_gene: TRBJ2-7; CDR3nt: TGTGCCAGCAGTGTAGCGGGAGGGCCCTACGAGCAGTACTTC; CDR3aa: CASSVAGGPYEQYF
v_gene: TRBV18; d_gene: NA; abundance: NA; j_gene: TRBJ1-2; CDR3nt: TGTGCCAGCTCATCTCGCGACGGTGGCTACACCTTC; CDR3aa: CASSSRDGGYTF
v_gene: TRBV30; d_gene: TRBD2; abundance: once; j_gene: TRBJ2-1; CDR3nt: TGTGCCTATCAGCGGGGGGGCAATGAGCAGTTCTTC; CDR3aa: CAYQRGGNEQFF
v_gene: TRBV2; d_gene: TRBD1; abundance: NA; j_gene: TRBJ1-3; CDR3nt: TGTGCCAGCAGTCTAGACAGGGATGGAAACACCATATATTTT; CDR3aa: CASSLDRDGNTIYF
v_gene: TRBV2; d_gene: NA; abundance: NA; j_gene: TRBJ1-1; CDR3nt: TGTGCCAGCAGTGAAGAAAATCCGCAGTTGAACACTGAAGCTTTCTTT; CDR3aa: CASSEENPQLNTEAFF
v_gene: TRBV11-3; d_gene: NA; abundance: NA; j_gene: TRBJ2-3; CDR3nt: TGTGCCAGCAGCCGACCTGGCGGGGGCCTCCTCACAGATACGCAGTATTTT; CDR3aa: CASSRPGGGLLTDTQYF
v_gene: TRBV2; d_gene: NA; abundance: NA; j_gene: TRBJ2-7; CDR3nt: TGTGCCAGCAGGCAGGAGTCCTACGAGCAGTACTTC; CDR3aa: CASRQESYEQYF
v_gene: TRBV6-1; d_gene: NA; abundance: NA; j_gene: TRBJ1-2; CDR3nt: TGTGCCAGCAGTGAATCCGACTATGGCTACACCTTC; CDR3aa: CASSESDYGYTF
v_gene: TRBV25-1; d_gene: TRBD2; abundance: NA; j_gene: TRBJ2-1; CDR3nt: TGTGCCAGCATTAAGGGGACGGGGGGTGGCAATGAGCAGTTCTTC; CDR3aa: CASIKGTGGGNEQFF
v_gene: TRBV6-5; d_gene: TRBD1; abundance: NA; j_gene: TRBJ1-1; CDR3nt: TGTGCCAGCAGTTACTCGGGACAGGGAGGTACTGAAGCTTTCTTT; CDR3aa: CASSYSGQGGTEAFF
v_gene: TRBV28; d_gene: NA; abundance: NA; j_gene: TRBJ2-3; CDR3nt: TGTGCCAGCAGTTTATCCCAGGGCCACACAGATACGCAGTATTTT; CDR3aa: CASSLSQGHTDTQYF
v_gene: TRBV18; d_gene: NA; abundance: NA; j_gene: TRBJ2-2; CDR3nt: TGTGCCAGCTCACCACTCGGGGAGCTGTTTTTT; CDR3aa: CASSPLGELFF
v_gene: TRBV7-2; d_gene: TRBD1; abundance: few; j_gene: TRBJ1-5; CDR3nt: TGTGCCAGCAGCGAACGACAGGGGCAGCCCCAGCATTTT; CDR3aa: CASSERQGQPQHF
v_gene: TRBV11-3; d_gene: NA; abundance: NA; j_gene: TRBJ1-1; CDR3nt: TGTGCCAGCAGCTTAGAAAGCGGTTTTAATGAAGCTTTCTTT; CDR3aa: CASSLESGFNEAFF
v_gene: TRBV28; d_gene: NA; abundance: NA; j_gene: TRBJ1-2; CDR3nt: TGTGCCAGCAGTTTACGCCTTTATGGCTACACCTTC; CDR3aa: CASSLRLYGYTF
v_gene: TRBV19; d_gene: TRBD1; abundance: NA; j_gene: TRBJ2-6; CDR3nt: TGTGCCACCTCAGGACAGGGGGTGTCTGGGGCCAACGTCCTGACTTTC; CDR3aa: CATSGQGVSGANVLTF
v_gene: TRBV19; d_gene: NA; abundance: NA; j_gene: TRBJ2-5; CDR3nt: TGTGCCAGTAGCCCCCACGGGGAGACCCAGTACTTC; CDR3aa: CASSPHGETQYF
v_gene: TRBV28; d_gene: NA; abundance: NA; j_gene: TRBJ1-1; CDR3nt: TGTGCCAGCAGTTTAAACGGGCTTCAGAACACTGAAGCTTTCTTT; CDR3aa: CASSLNGLQNTEAFF
v_gene: TRBV19; d_gene: NA; abundance: NA; j_gene: TRBJ1-6; CDR3nt: TGTGCCAGCCGAGAAGACAGTATAGATTCACCCCTCCACTTT; CDR3aa: CASREDSIDSPLHF
v_gene: TRBV4-1; d_gene: NA; abundance: NA; j_gene: TRBJ1-2; CDR3nt: TGCGCCAGCAGCCAACTAGGGTTATATGGCTACACCTTC; CDR3aa: CASSQLGLYGYTF
v_gene: TRBV19; d_gene: TRBD1; abundance: once; j_gene: TRBJ1-4; CDR3nt: TGTGCCAGTAGTCACCAACAGGGGGCGTTGGAAAAACTGTTTTTT; CDR3aa: CASSHQQGALEKLFF
v_gene: TRBV6-5; d_gene: TRBD1; abundance: NA; j_gene: TRBJ2-5; CDR3nt: TGTGCCAGCAGCCAACAGGGGCCCCAGTACTTC; CDR3aa: CASSQQGPQYF
v_gene: TRBV11-3; d_gene: NA; abundance: NA; j_gene: TRBJ1-1; CDR3nt: TGTGCCAGCAGCACAGAGGGGACGATAGAGAACACTGAAGCTTTCTTT; CDR3aa: CASSTEGTIENTEAFF
v_gene: TRBV19; d_gene: NA; abundance: NA; j_gene: TRBJ2-1; CDR3nt: TGTGCCAGTAGTACCACACGGAGGCGGAACAATGAGCAGTTCTTC; CDR3aa: CASSTTRRRNNEQFF
v_gene: TRBV28; d_gene: NA; abundance: NA; j_gene: TRBJ2-5; CDR3nt: TGTGCCAGCCGACCTCTGGGGAGGGGGGACCAAGAGACCCAGTACTTC; CDR3aa: CASRPLGRGDQETQYF
v_gene: TRBV19; d_gene: NA; abundance: NA; j_gene: TRBJ2-5; CDR3nt: TGTGCCAGTAGTATGGGGGCGGCCCAAGAGACCCAGTACTTC; CDR3aa: CASSMGAAQETQYF
v_gene: TRBV6-4; d_gene: TRBD1; abundance: NA; j_gene: TRBJ1-2; CDR3nt: TGTGCCAGCAGTGGTCGCCGGGACAGCGGGTATGGCTACACCTTC; CDR3aa: CASSGRRDSGYGYTF
v_gene: TRBV2; d_gene: TRBD2; abundance: NA; j_gene: TRBJ2-1; CDR3nt: TGTGCCAGCAGTGAACGGACTAGCGCGAATGAGCAGTTCTTC; CDR3aa: CASSERTSANEQFF
v_gene: TRBV7-7; d_gene: NA; abundance: NA; j_gene: TRBJ2-3; CDR3nt: TGTGCCAGCAGCTTAGGAGTGGGCGGGAGCACAGATACGCAGTATTTT; CDR3aa: CASSLGVGGSTDTQYF
v_gene: TRBV19; d_gene: TRBD1; abundance: NA; j_gene: TRBJ1-4; CDR3nt: TGTGCCAGTAGCGACCAGGGGGCAACTAATGAAAAACTGTTTTTT; CDR3aa: CASSDQGATNEKLFF
v_gene: TRBV7-6; d_gene: TRBD2; abundance: NA; j_gene: TRBJ2-2; CDR3nt: TGTGCCAGCAGCGCTCGGGGGGGTCACACCGGGGAGCTGTTTTTT; CDR3aa: CASSARGGHTGELFF
v_gene: TRBV7-9; d_gene: TRBD1; abundance: NA; j_gene: TRBJ2-7; CDR3nt: TGTGCCAGCAGCCGCGGACAGGGGGACTCCTACGAGCAGTACTTC; CDR3aa: CASSRGQGDSYEQYF
v_gene: TRBV9; d_gene: TRBD1; abundance: NA; j_gene: TRBJ1-1; CDR3nt: TGTGCCAGCAGCGTGAGACAGGGGACTGAAGCTTTCTTT; CDR3aa: CASSVRQGTEAFF
v_gene: TRBV7-2; d_gene: TRBD2; abundance: NA; j_gene: TRBJ2-2; CDR3nt: TGTGCCAGCAGCGGAGCGGGGGGGAGGTCCGGGGAGCTGTTTTTT; CDR3aa: CASSGAGGRSGELFF
v_gene: TRBV11-3; d_gene: NA; abundance: few; j_gene: TRBJ1-1; CDR3nt: TGTGCCAGCAGGGTAGGTAGGGGCCGCCACACTGAAGCTTTCTTT; CDR3aa: CASRVGRGRHTEAFF
v_gene: TRBV6-6; d_gene: NA; abundance: NA; j_gene: TRBJ1-1; CDR3nt: TGTGCCAGCAGTTACTCACCGGGGAGCTCTGAAGCTTTCTTT; CDR3aa: CASSYSPGSSEAFF
v_gene: TRBV30; d_gene: NA; abundance: NA; j_gene: TRBJ2-7; CDR3nt: TGTGCCTGGAGACGGGGGAGCACCTACGAGCAGTACTTC; CDR3aa: CAWRRGSTYEQYF
v_gene: TRBV28; d_gene: NA; abundance: NA; j_gene: TRBJ1-5; CDR3nt: TGTGCCAGCGGGGGGAACAATCAGCCCCAGCATTTT; CDR3aa: CASGGNNQPQHF
v_gene: TRBV6-1; d_gene: NA; abundance: once; j_gene: TRBJ1-5; CDR3nt: TGTGCCAGCAGAACAGGATTTTATAGCAATCAGCCCCAGCATTTT; CDR3aa: CASRTGFYSNQPQHF
v_gene: TRBV7-2; d_gene: TRBD2; abundance: NA; j_gene: TRBJ2-2; CDR3nt: TGTGCCAGCAGCTTGGCGGGGGGCAACACCGGGGAGCTGTTTTTT; CDR3aa: CASSLAGGNTGELFF
v_gene: TRBV6-5; d_gene: NA; abundance: NA; j_gene: TRBJ2-3; CDR3nt: TGTGCCAGCAGTCCCTCAGGGGATACGCAGTATTTT; CDR3aa: CASSPSGDTQYF
v_gene: TRBV18; d_gene: NA; abundance: NA; j_gene: TRBJ1-2; CDR3nt: TGTGCCAGCTCAGCCGACCTTCAGAGCTATGGCTACACCTTC; CDR3aa: CASSADLQSYGYTF
v_gene: TRBV7-2; d_gene: TRBD2; abundance: NA; j_gene: TRBJ2-1; CDR3nt: TGTGCCAGCAGCTCCACCGGGACTAGCAAGTTCTTC; CDR3aa: CASSSTGTSKFF
v_gene: TRBV11-3; d_gene: NA; abundance: NA; j_gene: TRBJ2-7; CDR3nt: TGTGCCAGCAGCTTTTCCCACGGGGGGCAGTACTTC; CDR3aa: CASSFSHGGQYF
v_gene: TRBV28; d_gene: NA; abundance: NA; j_gene: TRBJ1-1; CDR3nt: TGTGCCAGCAGCCTCTTCCTGCCGGGGGGTAGGACTGAAGCTTTCTTT; CDR3aa: CASSLFLPGGRTEAFF
v_gene: TRBV11-3; d_gene: NA; abundance: NA; j_gene: TRBJ2-7; CDR3nt: TGTGCCAGCAGCTCAGGGCCCTTCACCACCTACGAGCAGTACTTC; CDR3aa: CASSSGPFTTYEQYF
v_gene: TRBV4-1; d_gene: TRBD1; abundance: NA; j_gene: TRBJ1-1; CDR3nt: TGCGCCAGCAGCCAAGGAGCGTTACCGGGACAGGGGGCCGCTGAAGCTTTCTTT; CDR3aa: CASSQGALPGQGAAEAFF
v_gene: TRBV18; d_gene: NA; abundance: NA; j_gene: TRBJ2-1; CDR3nt: TGTGCCAGCTCACCAGAGTCCTACAATGAGCAGTTCTTC; CDR3aa: CASSPESYNEQFF